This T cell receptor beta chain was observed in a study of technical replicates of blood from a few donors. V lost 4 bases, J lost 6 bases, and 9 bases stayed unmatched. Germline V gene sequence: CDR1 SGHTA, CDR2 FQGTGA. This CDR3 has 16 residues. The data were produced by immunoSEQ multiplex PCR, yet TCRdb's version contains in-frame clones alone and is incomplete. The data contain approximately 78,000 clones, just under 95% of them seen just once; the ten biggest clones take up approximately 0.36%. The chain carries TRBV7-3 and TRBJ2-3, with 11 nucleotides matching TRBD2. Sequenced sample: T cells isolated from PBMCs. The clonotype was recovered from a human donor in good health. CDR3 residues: CASSSISGRAPDTQYF. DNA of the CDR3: TGTGCCAGCAGCTCTATTAGCGGGAGGGCCCCGGATACGCAGTATTTT.